Listed here are 29 T cell receptor beta chains from one sample, sequenced in a study of blood T cell repertoires in COVID-19. Method: immunoSEQ multiplex PCR; TCRdb's copy keeps in-frame clones and lacks some. The sample comprises about 280,000 clones, roughly 90% of which are singletons, and 0.94% rests with the top ten. What was sequenced was peripheral blood. The receptors were gathered from a woman aged 40 to 55 who had recovered from COVID-19.

V is TRBV28 and J is TRBJ1-5; D not resolved. V lost 2 bases and J 0 bases, leaving 8 bases between the germline ends. Germline V gene data show CDR1 as MDHEN and CDR2 as SYDVKM. This CDR3 has 15 residues. The CDR3 sequence is CASSLDSYSNQPQHF. DNA of the CDR3: TGTGCCAGCAGTTTAGATAGTTATAGCAATCAGCCCCAGCATTTT.

This clone was counted once. The sample carries other DNA sequences with the same CDR3. The chain links TRBV3-1 (or the pseudogene TRBV3-2) to TRBJ2-7; 8 positions agree with TRBD2. V was pared by 1 base and J by 2 bases, with 4 bases of the junction left unmatched. Germline CDR1 is LGHDT and CDR2 is YNNKEL (reference sequence). The CDR3 runs to 15 residues. The CDR3 DNA reads TGTGCCAGCAGCCAAGGTACTAGCGGACCCTACGAGCAGTACTTC. This gives the protein CASSQGTSGPYEQYF.

This chain joins TRBV28 and TRBJ1-6; a possible D gene is TRBD1 (6 bases). CDR3 length: 16 amino acids. Per germline, CDR1 MDHEN and CDR2 SYDVKM. Trimming took 5 bases from V and 5 from J, leaving 16 bases between them. CDR3 loop: CASSPDRRPNNSPLHF. The CDR3 nucleotides read TGTGCCAGCAGTCCGGACAGACGGCCCAATAATTCACCCCTCCACTTT.

This chain connects TRBV19 to TRBJ2-3, with a weak D call TRBD1 (6 bases). V shed 0 bases and J shed 2 bases, with 12 bases lying between them. The length of the CDR3 is 16 residues. The germline V gene encodes CDR1 LNHDA and CDR2 SQIVND (reference sequence). The chain's CDR3 is CASSIDPNRDTDTQYF. The CDR3 DNA sequence: TGTGCCAGTAGTATAGACCCCAACAGGGACACAGATACGCAGTATTTT. The entire variable domain, with the rest obtained from reference TRBV19 and TRBJ2-3, is as follows: DGGITQSPKYLFRKEGQNVTLSCEQNLNHDAMYWYRQDPGQGLRLIYYSQIVNDFQKGDIAEGYSVSREKKESFPLTVTSAQKNPTAFYLCASSIDPNRDTDTQYFGPGTRLTVL.

The gene calls are TRBV2 and TRBJ2-3, with D possibly being TRBD2 (5 bases). V lost 10 bases and J lost 3, with 17 bases in between. Germline V lookup: CDR1 SNHLY, CDR2 FYNNEI. The CDR3 runs to 14 residues. This chain's CDR3 is CATEGEFETDTQYF. DNA of the CDR3: TGTGCCACCGAGGGAGAGTTTGAGACAGATACGCAGTATTTT.

The chain combines TRBV6-1 with TRBJ1-3; maybe TRBD1 (5 bases). CDR1 is MNHNS and CDR2 is SASEGT in the germline V gene. The germline V and J ends were trimmed by 0 bases and 4 bases, with 10 bases remaining between them. CDR3 length equals 15 residues. The CDR3 protein is CASSEAWGPGNTIYF. The CDR3 coding sequence is TGTGCCAGCAGTGAAGCTTGGGGCCCCGGAAACACCATATATTTT.

The chain recombines TRBV10-2 with TRBJ1-1; TRBD1 agrees at 8 bases. V lost 8 bases and J lost 2; bases outside the gene matches: 13. CDR3 length equals 16 residues. CDR1 WSHSY and CDR2 SAAADI come from the germline V gene. CDR3 amino acids: CASQIDRGKGNTEAFF. Written as DNA, the CDR3 is TGCGCCAGCCAAATCGACAGGGGAAAGGGAAACACTGAAGCTTTCTTT.

The chain recombines TRBV9 with TRBJ2-1, with 8 bases lining up with TRBD1. CDR3 size: 15 residues. Germline-derived CDR1 and CDR2 are SGDLS and YYNGEE. Germline trimming cut 3 bases from V and 0 bases from J; bases unmatched to any gene: 2. CDR3 coding DNA: TGTGCCAGCAGCGCGACAGGGGACTCCTACAATGAGCAGTTCTTC. Translated: CASSATGDSYNEQFF.

The chain uses TRBV3-1 (or the pseudogene TRBV3-2) and TRBJ2-3, with 8 bases aligning to TRBD2. This CDR3 is built from 18 residues. J was trimmed by 0 bases and V by 5 bases; bases with no gene match: 13. Germline loops: CDR1 LGHDT, CDR2 YNNKEL (reference sequence). CDR3: CASSRLSGIGPSTDTQYF. The CDR3 DNA sequence: TGTGCCAGCAGCAGACTTAGCGGGATTGGGCCTAGCACAGATACGCAGTATTTT.

The V gene is TRBV7-2, the J gene TRBJ1-2; D is ambiguous. The V end was cut by 5 bases, the J end by 7 bases, with 17 bases between. This CDR3 region has 14 residues. Germline V gives CDR1 SGHTA, CDR2 FQGNSA. The CDR3 nucleotides are TGTGCCAGCAGCCAGACCACTAGTTTCTCTGGCTACACCTTC. Encoded protein: CASSQTTSFSGYTF. Looking up the rest from reference TRBV7-2 and TRBJ1-2 gives the full variable domain: GAGVSQSPSNKVTEKGKDVELRCDPISGHTALYWYRQSLGQGLEFLIYFQGNSAPDKSGLPSDRFSAERTGGSVSTLTIQRTQQEDSAVYLCASSQTTSFSGYTFGSGTRLTVV.

The chain joins TRBV19 to TRBJ1-5; 9 positions agree with TRBD1. This CDR3 is built from 16 residues. CDR1 LNHDA and CDR2 SQIVND come from the germline V gene (reference sequence). Trimming took 2 bases from V and 1 from J; bases not matched to a gene: 3. In DNA form, the CDR3 reads TGTGCCAGTAGTATACTAGGACAGGGGAGCAATCAGCCCCAGCATTTT. It translates to CASSILGQGSNQPQHF.

The rearrangement links TRBV30 to TRBJ1-4; 12 bases agree with TRBD1. Germline V gene sequence: CDR1 GTSNPN, CDR2 SVGIG (reference sequence). CDR3 length: 13 residues. V lost 3 bases and J lost 13; bases outside the gene matches: 6. In DNA, the CDR3 is TGTGCCTGGAGCGGGACAGGGGGCGCGAGACTGTTTTTT. Its translation is CAWSGTGGARLFF.

The chain carries TRBV5-1 and TRBJ2-7, with D possibly being TRBD2 (6 bases). CDR1 is SGHRS, CDR2 YFSETQ, per germline. V lost 4 bases to trimming and J lost 3 bases, with 17 bases between them. The CDR3 loop spans 15 amino acids. Here the CDR3 reads CASSILSSGDYEQYF. CDR3 DNA sequence: TGCGCCAGCAGCATACTGAGTTCGGGGGACTACGAGCAGTACTTC.

The rearrangement links TRBV30 to TRBJ1-5; 7 nucleotides match TRBD1. V dropped 5 bases and J dropped 6; count of bases not matched to a gene: 7. The CDR3 has 13 amino acids. In germline, CDR1 is GTSNPN, CDR2 SVGIG (reference sequence). The DNA of the CDR3 is TGTGCCTGGGCGACAGGGACACGTCAGCCCCAGCATTTT. Protein sequence: CAWATGTRQPQHF.

The chain uses TRBV6-6 and TRBJ1-2; D gene uncertain. CDR1 is MNHNY, CDR2 SVGAGI, per germline (reference sequence). There are 13 residues in the CDR3. V gave up 4 bases and J gave up 3 bases, with 9 bases separating them. CDR3: CASSFPPDYGYTF. CDR3 sequence (DNA): TGTGCCAGCAGTTTTCCCCCAGACTATGGCTACACCTTC.

J is TRBJ2-7 and V is TRBV7-9, with 14 bases that match TRBD2. This CDR3 comprises 15 residues. Germline V gene sequence: CDR1 SEHNR, CDR2 FQNEAQ (reference sequence). The J segment lost 5 bases and the V segment lost 5 bases, leaving 5 bases of the junction unmatched. CDR3 bases: TGTGCCAGCAGCGGGACTAGCGGGAGATTCCACGAGCAGTACTTC. Its translation is CASSGTSGRFHEQYF.

This chain uses TRBV9 with TRBJ1-2; TRBD1 aligns across 7 bases. Germline loops: CDR1 SGDLS, CDR2 YYNGEE. V lost 3 bases to trimming and J lost 1 base; unmatched junction nucleotides: 12. This CDR3 contains 17 residues. The CDR3 DNA is TGTGCCAGCAGCGCGCCCCAAGGGGACAGCCTTAACTATGGCTACACCTTC. The encoded protein is CASSAPQGDSLNYGYTF.

The V call is TRBV11-2, the J call TRBJ2-2, with TRBD2 matching over 9 bases. There are 15 residues in the CDR3. The junction had 6 bases not matched to a gene; V was cut back by 5 bases and J by 5 bases. Germline CDR1 is SGHAT and CDR2 is FQNNGV. The CDR3 reads CASSLRLAATGELFF. Written as DNA, the CDR3 is TGTGCCAGCAGCCTCCGACTAGCGGCGACCGGGGAGCTGTTTTTT.

In this sample, this clone turned up once. This sequence joins TRBV6-5 and TRBJ2-1; TRBD2 matches at 7 bases. Germline-derived CDR1 and CDR2 are MNHEY and SVGAGI. This CDR3 comprises 14 residues. The V segment lost 6 bases and the J segment 0 bases; nucleotides outside the gene matches: 2. This CDR3 reads CASRRDYSYNEQFF. Here the CDR3 DNA reads TGTGCCAGCAGACGGGACTACTCCTACAATGAGCAGTTCTTC.

CDR3 sequence (DNA): TGTGCCAGCAGCTTGAGTGGGACAGGGGACAACGAGCAGTACTTC. Amino acids: CASSLSGTGDNEQYF. V and J are TRBV5-5 and TRBJ2-7, with 10 nucleotides matching TRBD1. The CDR3 covers 15 residues. With 1 base clipped from V and 5 bases from J, the junction kept 6 bases outside the gene matches. Germline CDR1 SGHKS, CDR2 YYEKEE (reference sequence).

The chain couples TRBV12-3 or TRBV12-4 to TRBJ2-7, with 9 nucleotides matching TRBD1. The ends lost 6 bases at V and 4 bases at J; junction bases unmatched: 4. The CDR3 runs to 13 residues. The CDR3 reads CASRGQGFYEQYF. The CDR3 coding sequence is TGTGCCAGCAGAGGACAGGGGTTTTACGAGCAGTACTTC.

The CDR3 DNA is TGTGCCAGCAGTTTATGGGTCGGGGGACAGGGGCGCTATGGCTACACCTTC. Translated: CASSLWVGGQGRYGYTF. V is TRBV27 and J is TRBJ1-2, with TRBD1 matching 10 bases. Germline V gene lookup returns CDR1 MNHEY and CDR2 SMNVEV (reference sequence). V lost 1 base, J lost 4 bases, and 9 bases stayed unmatched. The CDR3 extends over 17 amino acids.

This clone was observed a handful of times. The rearrangement links TRBV7-9 to TRBJ2-3, with 7 bases lining up with TRBD1. The CDR3 consists of 17 residues. Trimming cost V 7 bases and J 6 bases; bases outside gene matches: 19. In germline, CDR1 is SEHNR, CDR2 FQNEAQ (reference sequence). CDR3 nucleotide sequence: TGTGCCAGCACCCACCTTTCCGGGACAGCGTTGCGGGATACGCAGTATTTT. Protein: CASTHLSGTALRDTQYF.

The chain has TRBV6-5 and TRBJ2-1; 9 bases are a match to TRBD1. The length of the CDR3 is 15 residues. J gave up 4 bases and V 6 bases, and 7 bases lay outside the gene matches. Germline values: CDR1 MNHEY, CDR2 SVGAGI. CDR3 loop: CASRDQDRGYNEQFF. In nucleotides, the CDR3 is TGTGCCAGCAGGGACCAGGACAGGGGATACAATGAGCAGTTCTTC.

The chain uses TRBV6-5 and TRBJ2-1, with TRBD2 identical over 10 bases. Germline lookup yields CDR1 MNHEY and CDR2 SVGAGI. The CDR3 is 15 amino acids. Losses at the gene ends were 6 bases for V and 4 bases for J; bases not matched to a gene: 6. The CDR3 is CASSTSGNVYNEQFF. The CDR3 region has the DNA TGTGCCAGCAGCACTAGCGGGAACGTATACAATGAGCAGTTCTTC.

The chain combines TRBV19 with TRBJ2-4; the match to TRBD2 covers 9 bases. The CDR3 covers 17 residues. Germline V CDR1 and CDR2: LNHDA, SQIVND (reference sequence). The trim removed 3 bases at V and 8 bases at J, leaving 14 bases unmatched. CDR3 residues: CASSIKASGVPGDIQYF. CDR3 sequence (DNA): TGTGCCAGTAGTATTAAGGCTAGCGGGGTTCCGGGGGACATTCAGTACTTC.

The V gene is TRBV7-8, the J gene TRBJ2-3, with 7 bases that match TRBD2. The trim removed 5 bases at V and 6 bases at J, leaving 8 bases unmatched. The CDR3 covers 14 residues. In germline, CDR1 is SGHVS, CDR2 FQNEAQ. Here the CDR3 reads CASSRSGGSDTQYF. CDR3 DNA: TGTGCCAGCAGCCGATCGGGGGGTTCGGATACGCAGTATTTT.

The chain joins TRBV5-1 to TRBJ2-1; 12 bases line up with TRBD2. Germline V gene data show CDR1 as SGHRS and CDR2 as YFSETQ. This CDR3 has 18 amino acids. J gave up 0 bases and V 4 bases, and 8 bases lay outside the gene matches. CDR3 nucleotide sequence: TGCGCCAGCAGCCCTGGGACTAGCGGGCTGAACTCCTACAATGAGCAGTTCTTC. Protein: CASSPGTSGLNSYNEQFF.

The CDR3 DNA reads TGTGCCATCAGTGAAGCCCACCGGGAGCTGTTTTTT. It yields the protein CAISEAHRELFF. J is TRBJ2-2 and V is TRBV10-3; D unresolved. Germline loops: CDR1 ENHRY, CDR2 SYGVKD. The CDR3 extends over 12 amino acids. V lost 3 bases and J lost 9, with 8 bases in between.